This TCR beta chain was profiled in a study of CD8+CD57+ T cells in acquired aplastic anemia. As for the study in general: Sorted CD4+ and CD8+ cells gave an average of about 3 ug of DNA.

CD8+CD57+ cell expansion, shown by flow cytometry, had occurred in the patients selected for sequencing. Sampling of blood occurred while the patients had still received no therapy. This clonotype came up many times. Researchers used genomic DNA as the template to profile TCR beta VDJ and CDR3. Each CDR3 protein is one row after TCRdb ran MiXCR on the reads. Here the sample spans more than 200,000 distinct CDR3 sequences, under 50% being singletons. This TCR derives from a human donor with aplastic anemia. Sequenced: sorted CD4+, CD8+, or CD8+CD57+ T cells (not recorded which) from PBMCs.

The CDR3 protein is CASSESREYEQYF. CDR3 in DNA: TGTGCCAGCAGTGAATCCAGGGAATACGAGCAGTACTTC. V is TRBV6-1 and J is TRBJ2-7, with TRBD1 as a possible D gene (5 bases). Germline CDR1 MNHNS, CDR2 SASEGT. With 2 bases removed from V and 4 bases from J, the gap between germline ends came to 9 bases. The CDR3 extends over 13 amino acids.